The TCR beta chain described here comes from a study of shared clonotypes between healthy human individuals. Study-wide background: Per-donor plates numbered three CD4 naive, three CD4 memory, two CD8 naive and one CD8 memory. Study results and caveats: In the sorted subsets, rarefaction showed sequencing was incomplete despite large depth.

The V gene lost 1 base and the J gene lost 0 bases, with 8 bases spanning the gap. This CDR3 comprises 15 residues. Germline loops: CDR1 SEHNR, CDR2 FQNEAQ (reference sequence). Notes on this clone: Its antigen is unidentified.

The protocol was immunoSEQ multiplex PCR, while the TCRdb copy is restricted to in-frame clones and leaves out a portion. The data contain about 2.1 million clones, roughly 95% of them seen just once; the ten biggest clones take up more than 1.5%. Naive CD8 isolation took CD45RO-negative cells positively selected for CCR7 and excluded terminally differentiated effector memory CD45RA+ cells. The chain recombines TRBV7-9 with TRBJ2-3; tentatively, D is TRBD2 (5 bases). The sequence came from a man between 18 and 35 years old in good health. Some clones in this sample may be carry-over from other donors' samples. Sequencing used naive CD8+ T cells from PBMCs. As DNA, the CDR3 is TGTGCCAGCAGCTTAGAGTGGGAGAGCACAGATACGCAGTATTTT. Its translation is CASSLEWESTDTQYF. Full variable domain (missing parts from reference TRBV7-9 and TRBJ2-3): DTGVSQNPRHKITKRGQNVTFRCDPISEHNRLYWYRQTLGQGPEFLTYFQNEAQLEKSRLLSDRFSAERPKGSFSTLEIQRTEQGDSAMYLCASSLEWESTDTQYFGPGTRLTVL.